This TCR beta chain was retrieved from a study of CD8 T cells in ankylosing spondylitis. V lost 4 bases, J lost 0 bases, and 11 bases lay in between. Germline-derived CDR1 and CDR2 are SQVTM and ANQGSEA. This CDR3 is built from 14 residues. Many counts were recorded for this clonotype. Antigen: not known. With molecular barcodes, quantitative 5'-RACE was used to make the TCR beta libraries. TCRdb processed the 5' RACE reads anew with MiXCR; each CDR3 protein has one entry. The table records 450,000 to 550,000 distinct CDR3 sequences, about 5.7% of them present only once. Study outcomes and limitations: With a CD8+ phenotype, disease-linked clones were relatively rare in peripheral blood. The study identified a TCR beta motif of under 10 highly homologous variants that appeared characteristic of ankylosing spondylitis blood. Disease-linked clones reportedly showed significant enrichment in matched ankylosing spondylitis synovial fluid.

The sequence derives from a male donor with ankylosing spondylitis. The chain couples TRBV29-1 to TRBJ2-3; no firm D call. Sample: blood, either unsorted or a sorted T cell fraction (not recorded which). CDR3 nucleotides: TGCAGCGTTGTGACAATCTCTAGCACAGATACGCAGTATTTT. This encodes CSVVTISSTDTQYF.